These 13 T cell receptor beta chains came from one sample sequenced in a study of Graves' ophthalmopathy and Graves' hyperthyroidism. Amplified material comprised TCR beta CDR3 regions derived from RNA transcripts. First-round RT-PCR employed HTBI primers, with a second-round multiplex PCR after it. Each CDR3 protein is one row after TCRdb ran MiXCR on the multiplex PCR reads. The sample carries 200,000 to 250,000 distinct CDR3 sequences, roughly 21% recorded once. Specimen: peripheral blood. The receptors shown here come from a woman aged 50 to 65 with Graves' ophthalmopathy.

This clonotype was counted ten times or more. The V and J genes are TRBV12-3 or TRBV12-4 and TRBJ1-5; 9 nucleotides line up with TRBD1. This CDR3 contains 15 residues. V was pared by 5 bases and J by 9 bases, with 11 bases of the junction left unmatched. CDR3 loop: CASSTIQGAHPPQHF. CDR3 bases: TGTGCCAGCAGTACCATACAGGGGGCTCATCCGCCCCAGCATTTT.

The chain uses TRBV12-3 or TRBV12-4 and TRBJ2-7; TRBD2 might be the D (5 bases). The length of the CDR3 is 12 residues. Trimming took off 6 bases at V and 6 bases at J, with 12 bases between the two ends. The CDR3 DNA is TGTGCCAGCAGCACCGGGGAACGCGAGCAGTACTTC. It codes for CASSTGEREQYF.

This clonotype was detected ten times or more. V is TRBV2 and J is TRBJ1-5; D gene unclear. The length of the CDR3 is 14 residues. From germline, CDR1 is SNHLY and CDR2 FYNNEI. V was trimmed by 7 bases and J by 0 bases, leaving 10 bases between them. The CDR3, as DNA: TGTGCCAGCAACCGGGTTGTTAGCAATCAGCCCCAGCATTTT. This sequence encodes CASNRVVSNQPQHF.

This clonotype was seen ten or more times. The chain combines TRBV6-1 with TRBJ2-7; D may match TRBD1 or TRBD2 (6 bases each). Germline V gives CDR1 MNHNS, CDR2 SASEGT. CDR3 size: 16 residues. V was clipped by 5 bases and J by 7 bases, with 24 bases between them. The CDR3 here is CASSLRGRGMTREQYF. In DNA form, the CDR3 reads TGTGCCAGCAGTCTCAGGGGCCGCGGGATGACTCGGGAGCAGTACTTC.

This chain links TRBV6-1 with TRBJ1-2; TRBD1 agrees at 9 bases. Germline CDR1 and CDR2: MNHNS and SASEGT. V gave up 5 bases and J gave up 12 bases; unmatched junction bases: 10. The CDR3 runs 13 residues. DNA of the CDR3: TGTGCCAGCAGTAAGAACCCACAGGGGGCTAACACCTTC. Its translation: CASSKNPQGANTF.

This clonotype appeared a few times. CDR3 region: CASSPNRVDQPQHF. The CDR3 coding sequence is TGTGCCAGCAGCCCGAACAGGGTAGATCAGCCCCAGCATTTT. This chain connects TRBV7-2 to TRBJ1-5, with D possibly matching TRBD1 (6 bases). CDR3 length: 14 residues. Trimming removed 5 bases from V and 5 bases from J, with 13 bases in between. CDR1 SGHTA and CDR2 FQGNSA come from the germline V gene.

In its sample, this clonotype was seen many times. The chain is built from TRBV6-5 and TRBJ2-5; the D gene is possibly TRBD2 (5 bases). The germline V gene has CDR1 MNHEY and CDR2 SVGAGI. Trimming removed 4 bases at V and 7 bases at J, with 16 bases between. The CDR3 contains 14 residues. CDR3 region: CASSSGERLWTQYF. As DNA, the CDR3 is TGTGCCAGCAGTTCCGGGGAACGGTTGTGGACCCAGTACTTC.

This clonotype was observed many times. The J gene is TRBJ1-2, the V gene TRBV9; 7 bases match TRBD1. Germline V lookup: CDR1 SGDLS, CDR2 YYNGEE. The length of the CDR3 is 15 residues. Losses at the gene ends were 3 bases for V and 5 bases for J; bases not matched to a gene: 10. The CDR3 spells CASSGGTALLYGYTF. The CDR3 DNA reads TGTGCCAGCAGCGGGGGGACAGCACTTCTTTATGGCTACACCTTC.

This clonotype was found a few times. CDR3 sequence reads: CASSESIGSSYEQYF. DNA for the CDR3: TGCGCCAGCAGTGAGTCAATCGGGAGCTCCTACGAGCAGTACTTC. The chain combines TRBV10-1 with TRBJ2-7; D possibly corresponds to TRBD2 (6 bases). Trimming took 0 bases from V and 0 from J, leaving 9 bases between them. The germline CDR1 and CDR2 sequences are WNHNN and SYGVQD (reference sequence). CDR3 size: 15 residues.

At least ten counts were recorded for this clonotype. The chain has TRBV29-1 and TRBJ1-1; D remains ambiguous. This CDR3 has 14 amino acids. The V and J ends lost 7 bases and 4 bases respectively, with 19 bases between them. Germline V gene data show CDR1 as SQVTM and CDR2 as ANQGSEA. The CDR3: CSALRAVQSTEAFF. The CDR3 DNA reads TGCAGCGCCCTGCGGGCAGTCCAAAGCACTGAAGCTTTCTTT.

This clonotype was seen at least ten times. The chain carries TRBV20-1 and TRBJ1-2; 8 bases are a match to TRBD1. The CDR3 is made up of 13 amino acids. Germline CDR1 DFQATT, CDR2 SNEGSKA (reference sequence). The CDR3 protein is CSTISGTGLGYTF. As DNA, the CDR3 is TGCAGCACCATATCGGGGACAGGTTTAGGCTACACCTTC.

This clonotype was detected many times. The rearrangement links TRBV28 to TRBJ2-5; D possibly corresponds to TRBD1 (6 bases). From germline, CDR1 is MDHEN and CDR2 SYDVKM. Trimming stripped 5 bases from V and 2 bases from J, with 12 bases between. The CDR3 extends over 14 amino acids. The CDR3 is CASSRRDTQETQYF. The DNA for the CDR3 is TGTGCCAGCAGTCGCCGGGACACACAAGAGACCCAGTACTTC.

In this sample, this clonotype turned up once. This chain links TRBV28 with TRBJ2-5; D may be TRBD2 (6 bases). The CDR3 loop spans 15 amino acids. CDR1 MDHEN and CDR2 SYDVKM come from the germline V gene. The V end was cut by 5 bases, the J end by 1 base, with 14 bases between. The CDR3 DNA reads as TGTGCCAGCAGTAAAAGAGGGACTTTCCAAGAGACCCAGTACTTC. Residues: CASSKRGTFQETQYF.